One sample yielded the 2 T cell receptor beta chains listed below, sequenced in a study of T-cell memory formation after mild COVID-19. TCRdb re-analysed the 5' RACE reads in MiXCR, keeping a single row per CDR3 protein. The sample shows about 470,000 distinct CDR3 sequences, around 25% of them seen only once. The specimen sequenced was PBMCs or a T cell subset sorted from them (not recorded which). Receptors originate from an adult woman who had mild COVID-19 (a few samples of this study predate the infection). Cell type and time point are not known.

This chain joins TRBV24-1 and TRBJ2-1; TRBD2 might be the D (6 bases). Per germline, CDR1 KGHDR and CDR2 SFDVKD. This CDR3 has 15 amino acids. Trimming left V 5 bases short and J 2 bases short, with 12 bases between. The CDR3 sequence is CATSVGGTAYNEQFF. In DNA form, the CDR3 reads TGTGCCACCAGTGTGGGGGGAACCGCCTACAATGAGCAGTTCTTC.

This clonotype was counted ten times or more. The genes are TRBV7-8 and TRBJ2-7, with D possibly being TRBD1 or TRBD2 (5 bases each). Germline V CDR1 and CDR2: SGHVS, FQNEAQ. The CDR3 has 15 amino acids. The ends were cut back, 0 bases at V and 3 bases at J, with 12 bases in the middle. The DNA for the CDR3 is TGTGCCAGCAGCTTAGCGCCTGGGGACCTCTACGAGCAGTACTTC. It yields the protein CASSLAPGDLYEQYF. The variable domain in full, completed from reference TRBV7-8 and TRBJ2-7, reads GAGVSQSPRYKVAKRGQDVALRCDPISGHVSLFWYQQALGQGPEFLTYFQNEAQLDKSGLPSDRFFAERPEGSVSTLKIQRTQQEDSAVYLCASSLAPGDLYEQYFGPGTRLTVT.